A selection of T cell receptor beta chains follows, all from one sample in a study of cytomegalovirus exposure and HLA in healthy donors. Method: immunoSEQ multiplex PCR; TCRdb's copy keeps in-frame clones and lacks some. The table has 250,000 to 350,000 clones, around 87% seen once; the top ten hold approximately 0.9%. Specimen: PBMCs. Receptors were obtained from a woman younger than 35 in good health and CMV-seronegative. Both conserved end residues are part of each CDR3. The order of the fields is V gene, CDR3 protein.

TRBV6-5	CASGLTDTQYF
TRBV7-9	CASSFGAGGPEAFF
TRBV11-2	CASSLAPLLAGVFFNEQFF
TRBV4-1	CASSQEGTSSSYEQYF
TRBV18	CASSNPSYSYNEQFF
TRBV6-1	CASISPSGNTIYF
TRBV28	CASSLIGTGDNEQFF
TRBV28	CASSPHSGSGFNEQFF
TRBV19	CASSIIGRDPPQHF
TRBV4-3	CASSRGQAANYGYTF